The clone carrying this T cell receptor (delta chain) has more than one count but fewer than ten. Its antigen remains unknown. The data belong to a study of γδ T cells in repeated Plasmodium falciparum infection. Study overall: Sampling occurred at baseline, pre-infection for selected infections, and 21 days post-infection.

TCRdb re-processed the multiplex PCR reads via CATT. This table has roughly 90,000 delta-chain clones, roughly 1.4% appearing once. Overall study results and limits: Malian children's Vdelta2-negative repertoires appeared more expanded and less diverse than Australians'.

CDR3 length equals 11 residues. CDR1 is TSWWSYY and CDR2 is QGS in the germline V gene. Vgamma9/Vdelta2+ and Vdelta2-negative gammadelta T cells were flow-sorted from PBMC for bulk sequencing. No J gene was called, and the V gene is TRDV1; TRDD3, the D gene given by the table, was not confirmed from the DNA. The origin of this receptor is a pool of human donors (malaria-infected and uninfected, not separated). Material for sequencing was gamma-delta T cells from blood. The CDR3 is CALGEPYSAFF. CDR3 bases: TGTGCTCTTGGGGAACCCTATTCGGCCTTCTTT.